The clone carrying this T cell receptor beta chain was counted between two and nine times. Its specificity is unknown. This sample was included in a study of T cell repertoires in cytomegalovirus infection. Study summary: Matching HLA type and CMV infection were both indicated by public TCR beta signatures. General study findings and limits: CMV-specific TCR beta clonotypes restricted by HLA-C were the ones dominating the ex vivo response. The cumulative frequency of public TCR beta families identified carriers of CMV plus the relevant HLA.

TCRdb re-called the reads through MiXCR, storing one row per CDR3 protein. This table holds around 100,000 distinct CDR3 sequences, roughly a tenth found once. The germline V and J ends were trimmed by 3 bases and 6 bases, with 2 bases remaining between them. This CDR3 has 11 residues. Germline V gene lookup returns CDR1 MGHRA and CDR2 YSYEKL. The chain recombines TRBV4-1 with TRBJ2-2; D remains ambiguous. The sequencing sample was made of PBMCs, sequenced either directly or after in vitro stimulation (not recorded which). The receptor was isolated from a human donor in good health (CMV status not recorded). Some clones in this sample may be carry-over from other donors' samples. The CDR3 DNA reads TGCGCCAGCAGCCATCCCGGGGAGCTGTTTTTT. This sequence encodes CASSHPGELFF.